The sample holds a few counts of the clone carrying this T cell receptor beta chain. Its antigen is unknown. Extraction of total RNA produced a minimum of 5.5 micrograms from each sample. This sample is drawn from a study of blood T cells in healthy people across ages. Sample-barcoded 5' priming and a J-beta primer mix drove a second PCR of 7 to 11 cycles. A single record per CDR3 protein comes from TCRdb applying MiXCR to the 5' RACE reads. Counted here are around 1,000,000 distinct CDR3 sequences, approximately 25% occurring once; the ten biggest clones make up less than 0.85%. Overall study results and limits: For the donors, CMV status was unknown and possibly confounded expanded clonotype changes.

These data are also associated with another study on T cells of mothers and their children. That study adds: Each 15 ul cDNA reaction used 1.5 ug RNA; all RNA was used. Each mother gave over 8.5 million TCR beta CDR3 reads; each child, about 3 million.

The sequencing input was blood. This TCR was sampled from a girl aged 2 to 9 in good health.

The CDR3: CASSLFGALGGYTF. In DNA, the CDR3 is TGTGCCAGCAGTTTATTCGGGGCTTTAGGTGGCTACACCTTC. J is TRBJ1-2 and V is TRBV27, with D possibly being TRBD1 (5 bases). V was cut by 1 base and J by 7 bases, with 13 bases left in between. Germline V gives CDR1 MNHEY, CDR2 SMNVEV (reference sequence). This CDR3 is built from 14 residues.